Each of the 32 T cell receptor beta chains below was sequenced from the same sample in a study of control samples from healthy donors and cancer patients. Profiling relied on immunoSEQ multiplex PCR, and the TCRdb table lists in-frame clones only, not all of them. This sample has 150,000 to 200,000 clones, with just under 95% found just once. What was sequenced was blood. These receptors came from a man aged 18-30 years in good health.

V usage is TRBV28 and J usage is TRBJ2-3, with 12 bases aligning to TRBD1. This CDR3 has 18 amino acids. V lost 2 bases and J lost 4; bases outside the gene matches: 10. CDR1 MDHEN and CDR2 SYDVKM come from the germline V gene. CDR3 protein: CASSLPVPGTGGSDTQYF. CDR3 nucleotide sequence: TGTGCCAGCAGTTTACCTGTCCCCGGGACAGGGGGCTCAGATACGCAGTATTTT. Together with reference TRBV28 and TRBJ2-3, the CDR3 gives the full variable domain: DVKVTQSSRYLVKRTGEKVFLECVQDMDHENMFWYRQDPGLGLRLIYFSYDVKMKEKGDIPEGYSVSREKKERFSLILESASTNQTSMYLCASSLPVPGTGGSDTQYFGPGTRLTVL.

The chain employs TRBV29-1 and TRBJ1-1; a weak D match, TRBD1 (6 bases). V gave up 5 bases and J gave up 2 bases, with 15 bases separating them. The length of the CDR3 is 14 residues. Looked up from germline, CDR1 is SQVTM and CDR2 is ANQGSEA. The chain's CDR3 is CSVRIQGFNTEAFF. DNA of the CDR3: TGCAGCGTTCGAATTCAGGGGTTTAACACTGAAGCTTTCTTT.

The count of this clone is one. This rearrangement joins TRBV6-5 to TRBJ2-7; TRBD1 matches at 7 bases. The V gene end was trimmed by 2 bases and the J gene end by 6 bases; junction bases not matched to a gene: 7. Germline CDR1 is MNHEY and CDR2 is SVGAGI. CDR3 length equals 14 residues. CDR3 loop: CASSYRGQPSEQYF. CDR3 nucleotide sequence: TGTGCCAGCAGTTACAGGGGACAGCCGTCCGAGCAGTACTTC.

This clone was detected once. The chain uses TRBV7-9 and TRBJ2-1; 16 bases match TRBD2. The CDR3 sequence is 17 residues long. V shed 5 bases, J shed 8 bases, and the junction held 9 bases outside the gene matches. Germline V gene data show CDR1 as SEHNR and CDR2 as FQNEAQ (reference sequence). The CDR3 DNA reads TGTGCCAGCAGCCCGAGCTCCGGGACTAGCGGGGGGGATGAGCAGTTCTTC. Encoded protein: CASSPSSGTSGGDEQFF.

This sequence joins TRBV27 and TRBJ2-3, with unresolved D. Germline-derived CDR1 and CDR2 are MNHEY and SMNVEV (reference sequence). The V end was cut by 4 bases, the J end by 5 bases, with 7 bases between. This CDR3 has 12 amino acids. The CDR3 spells CASSSGGDTQYF. CDR3 in DNA: TGTGCCAGCAGTTCTGGCGGAGATACGCAGTATTTT.

V is TRBV29-1 and J is TRBJ1-3; TRBD1 is a possible D gene (6 bases). V was pared by 4 bases and J by 5 bases, with 9 bases between. Germline-derived CDR1 and CDR2 are SQVTM and ANQGSEA. This CDR3 contains 12 residues. For the CDR3, the DNA is TGCAGCGTTGTACAGGGCCGAAACACCATATATTTT. Its translation: CSVVQGRNTIYF.

The rearrangement joins TRBV2 to TRBJ1-1; 7 bases map to TRBD1. With 2 bases clipped from V and 7 bases from J, the junction kept 4 bases outside the gene matches. Germline-derived CDR1 and CDR2 are SNHLY and FYNNEI. The CDR3 covers 13 residues. CDR3: CASSETTGYEAFF. Written as DNA, the CDR3 is TGTGCCAGCAGTGAAACGACAGGGTATGAAGCTTTCTTT.

This clone occurred a few times. For the CDR3, the DNA is TGCGCCAGCACCTGGGACGGAGACAACTCCTACGAGCAGTACTTC. As protein: CASTWDGDNSYEQYF. The V and J genes are TRBV5-1 and TRBJ2-7; either TRBD1 or TRBD2 may supply D (5 bases each). The V end lost 6 bases, the J end lost 0 bases, and 16 bases lay between the germline ends. Germline CDR1 is SGHRS and CDR2 is YFSETQ. This CDR3 spans 15 amino acids.

The chain carries TRBV5-5 and TRBJ2-7; 8 bases are a match to TRBD1. This CDR3 comprises 15 residues. Germline-derived CDR1 and CDR2 are SGHKS and YYEKEE (reference sequence). With V trimmed by 4 bases and J by 3 bases, 9 bases remained unmatched. The CDR3: CASSRYGQGDYEQYF. The CDR3 nucleotides are TGTGCCAGCAGCCGATATGGACAGGGCGACTACGAGCAGTACTTC.

The V and J genes are TRBV2 and TRBJ1-2, with 10 positions matching TRBD1. The CDR3 runs 14 residues. Germline loops: CDR1 SNHLY, CDR2 FYNNEI. The V segment lost 0 bases and the J segment 6 bases; nucleotides outside the gene matches: 1. The CDR3 here is CASSEAGQGNGYTF. The CDR3 bases are TGTGCCAGCAGTGAAGCGGGACAGGGGAATGGCTACACCTTC.

The chain combines TRBV12-5 with TRBJ1-5; D may be TRBD1 (5 bases). Germline lookup yields CDR1 LGHNT and CDR2 FRNRAP. V was trimmed by 5 bases and J by 4 bases, leaving 12 bases between them. The CDR3 is 14 residues long. Written as DNA, the CDR3 is TGTGCTAGTGGTAGCCGGGGGTTAAATCAGCCCCAGCATTTT. Translated, it gives CASGSRGLNQPQHF.

This clone occurred a few times. This chain connects TRBV5-5 to TRBJ2-7; a weak D match, TRBD2 (5 bases). Germline V gene lookup returns CDR1 SGHKS and CDR2 YYEKEE (reference sequence). With 0 bases removed from V and 2 bases from J, the gap between germline ends came to 9 bases. The CDR3 spans 14 residues. The CDR3, as DNA: TGTGCCAGCAGCTTGGTTGTAGCGACCTACGAGCAGTACTTC. Protein sequence: CASSLVVATYEQYF.

This chain joins TRBV19 and TRBJ2-5, with D perhaps assigned TRBD1 or TRBD2 (6 bases each). Trimming took off 3 bases at V and 5 bases at J, with 10 bases between the two ends. Per the germline V gene, CDR1 is LNHDA and CDR2 is SQIVND (reference sequence). The length of the CDR3 is 13 residues. The CDR3 DNA follows: TGTGCCAGTAGTATTAAAGGGGGGGAGACCCAGTACTTC. Translation: CASSIKGGETQYF.

This clone was recorded once. This sequence joins TRBV30 and TRBJ2-7; TRBD1 matches at 12 bases. CDR1 is GTSNPN, CDR2 SVGIG, per germline (reference sequence). CDR3 length: 17 residues. After removal of 2 bases from V and 5 bases from J, the junction contained 13 bases not matched to a gene. The CDR3 loop is CAWSPPTPGQGAHEQYF. The CDR3, as DNA: TGTGCCTGGAGTCCCCCTACTCCGGGACAGGGGGCCCACGAGCAGTACTTC.

This clone was observed a single time. The chain couples TRBV3-1 (or the pseudogene TRBV3-2) to TRBJ2-2; no firm D call. Trimming shortened V by 1 base and J by 4 bases, and 10 bases separated the two germline ends. The CDR3 is 15 residues long. The germline V gene encodes CDR1 LGHDT and CDR2 YNNKEL (reference sequence). The CDR3 reads CASSQGAMGTGELFF. The DNA for the CDR3 is TGTGCCAGCAGCCAAGGGGCGATGGGCACCGGGGAGCTGTTTTTT.

V is TRBV27 and J is TRBJ1-1; weak D call: TRBD1 (6 bases). The CDR3 runs to 16 residues. Germline CDR1 and CDR2: MNHEY and SMNVEV (reference sequence). V was pared by 4 bases and J by 2 bases, with 17 bases between. The CDR3 reads CASSSTGGMENTEAFF. CDR3 nucleotides: TGTGCCAGCAGTTCGACAGGAGGGATGGAAAACACTGAAGCTTTCTTT.

This chain joins TRBV5-1 and TRBJ2-3; TRBD2 is a possible D gene (6 bases). Germline V gene lookup returns CDR1 SGHRS and CDR2 YFSETQ. The CDR3 loop spans 16 amino acids. V lost 4 bases, J lost 5 bases, and 20 bases lay in between. The CDR3 region is CASSKGPGLGLDTQYF. CDR3 sequence (DNA): TGCGCCAGCAGCAAAGGCCCGGGACTGGGTTTAGATACGCAGTATTTT. The full variable domain, rest sourced from reference TRBV5-1 and TRBJ2-3, is KAGVTQTPRYLIKTRGQQVTLSCSPISGHRSVSWYQQTPGQGLQFLFEYFSETQRNKGNFPGRFSGRQFSNSRSEMNVSTLELGDSALYLCASSKGPGLGLDTQYFGPGTRLTVL.

CDR3 sequence reads: CASSSGRTGDYGYTF. As DNA, the CDR3 is TGTGCCAGCAGCTCCGGGAGGACAGGGGACTATGGCTACACCTTC. The chain uses TRBV7-3 and TRBJ1-2; 9 nucleotides match TRBD1. V shed 4 bases and J 3 bases; nucleotides not matched to a gene: 6. CDR1 SGHTA and CDR2 FQGTGA come from the germline V gene. The CDR3 has 15 residues.

The CDR3 region is CASSVGPSGATDTQYF. The CDR3 DNA sequence: TGTGCCAGCAGCGTAGGGCCTAGCGGGGCCACAGATACGCAGTATTTT. This chain uses TRBV9 with TRBJ2-3; 9 positions agree with TRBD2. The junction had 4 bases not matched to a gene; V was cut back by 0 bases and J by 2 bases. This CDR3 contains 16 residues. Germline-derived CDR1 and CDR2 are SGDLS and YYNGEE.

The genes are TRBV18 and TRBJ2-7, with D maybe TRBD1 (5 bases). Trimming pared 3 bases from V and 1 base from J, leaving 7 bases between. Germline V lookup: CDR1 KGHSH, CDR2 LQKENI. The CDR3 contains 13 residues. The CDR3 nucleotides are TGTGCCAGCTCACCCGCAGGGTCCTACGAGCAGTACTTC. Amino acid sequence: CASSPAGSYEQYF.

This sequence joins TRBV12-5 and TRBJ1-3, with TRBD1 as a possible D gene (6 bases). Looked up from germline, CDR1 is LGHNT and CDR2 is FRNRAP. Trimming left V 5 bases short and J 4 bases short, with 12 bases between. The CDR3 extends over 14 amino acids. In DNA, the CDR3 is TGTGCTAGTGGTAGCAGGGGCAGGGGAAACACCATATATTTT. Its translation is CASGSRGRGNTIYF.

The chain carries TRBV12-5 and TRBJ1-5; 8 bases line up with TRBD1. The CDR3 spans 18 residues. J gave up 0 bases and V 2 bases, and 9 bases lay outside the gene matches. Germline V gene data show CDR1 as LGHNT and CDR2 as FRNRAP. CDR3 region: CASGLHTPGQDSNQPQHF. In nucleotides, the CDR3 is TGTGCTAGTGGTTTGCACACCCCGGGACAGGATAGCAATCAGCCCCAGCATTTT.

The chain combines TRBV15 with TRBJ1-5; TRBD1 might be the D (5 bases). CDR3 length equals 13 residues. CDR1 is LNHNV, CDR2 YYDKDF, per germline (reference sequence). V was trimmed by 5 bases and J by 7 bases, leaving 12 bases between them. The CDR3 nucleotides are TGTGCCACCAGCCGCAGGGCCGGGCAGCCCCAGCATTTT. Translating it yields CATSRRAGQPQHF.

This chain links TRBV5-5 with TRBJ2-2; D unresolved. Trimming removed 5 bases at V and 8 bases at J, with 13 bases between. The CDR3 sequence is 13 residues long. Germline-derived CDR1 and CDR2 are SGHKS and YYEKEE (reference sequence). The CDR3, as DNA: TGTGCCAGCAGTACCCGAGAGACGGGGGAGCTGTTTTTT. Its translation is CASSTRETGELFF. Complete variable domain (other parts from reference TRBV5-5 and TRBJ2-2): DAGVTQSPTHLIKTRGQQVTLRCSPISGHKSVSWYQQVLGQGPQFIFQYYEKEERGRGNFPDRFSARQFPNYSSELNVNALLLGDSALYLCASSTRETGELFFGEGSRLTVL.

J is TRBJ1-2 and V is TRBV14, with D maybe TRBD1 (6 bases). Trimming stripped 5 bases from V and 5 bases from J, with 21 bases between. CDR3 length: 16 residues. The germline V gene encodes CDR1 SGHDN and CDR2 FVKESK. The CDR3: CASSSNLPGAGYGYTF. DNA of the CDR3: TGTGCCAGCAGCTCAAACCTACCGGGGGCCGGGTATGGCTACACCTTC.

The chain uses TRBV21-1 and TRBJ1-5. TRBV21-1 is termed a pseudogene. CDR3 size: 18 residues. The CDR3 spells CASSKEVSGVGGNQPQHF. The CDR3 nucleotides read TGTGCCAGCAGCAAAGAAGTCTCGGGAGTTGGGGGCAATCAGCCCCAGCATTTT.

This rearrangement joins TRBV27 to TRBJ2-2; 7 bases map to TRBD2. Germline loops: CDR1 MNHEY, CDR2 SMNVEV (reference sequence). Trimming at V came to 9 bases and at J to 0 bases, leaving 4 bases not matched to a gene. This CDR3 has 14 residues. CDR3 in DNA: TGTGCCAGTCTAACTAGCGCGAACACCGGGGAGCTGTTTTTT. It is translated as CASLTSANTGELFF.

V is TRBV24-1 and J is TRBJ1-5; D remains unclear. The V and J ends lost 5 bases and 6 bases respectively, with 16 bases between them. Germline V gene sequence: CDR1 KGHDR, CDR2 SFDVKD. The CDR3 consists of 15 residues. CDR3 sequence (DNA): TGTGCCACCAGTGCGTCGGGGAAGGGCGGTCAGCCCCAGCATTTT. Translating it yields CATSASGKGGQPQHF.

This chain connects TRBV18 to TRBJ1-2, with 7 bases that match TRBD1. The CDR3 is 15 amino acids. Germline V lookup: CDR1 KGHSH, CDR2 LQKENI. Trimming cost V 1 base and J 4 bases; bases outside gene matches: 6. The CDR3 coding sequence is TGTGCCAGCTCACCACTTTCAGAGGGGGCCTATGGCTACACCTTC. The encoded protein is CASSPLSEGAYGYTF.

This sequence joins TRBV2 and TRBJ2-2; possibly TRBD2 for D (6 bases). With 9 bases removed from V and 0 bases from J, the gap between germline ends came to 14 bases. Germline lookup yields CDR1 SNHLY and CDR2 FYNNEI. CDR3 length: 15 amino acids. Here the CDR3 DNA reads TGTGCCAGGGGGAGGAGGGGCTCGAACACCGGGGAGCTGTTTTTT. Protein product: CARGRRGSNTGELFF.

This clone was picked up one time. The chain uses TRBV28 and TRBJ1-3; tentatively, D is TRBD1 (5 bases). The CDR3 is 14 amino acids. Trimming pared 5 bases from V and 2 bases from J, leaving 10 bases between. Per the germline V gene, CDR1 is MDHEN and CDR2 is SYDVKM. The CDR3 loop is CASSPGTAGNTIYF. CDR3 DNA sequence: TGTGCCAGCAGTCCCGGGACGGCTGGAAACACCATATATTTT.

This chain links TRBV11-1 with TRBJ1-1; D gene uncertain. Looked up from germline, CDR1 is SGHAT and CDR2 is FQDESV (reference sequence). The V end was cut by 6 bases, the J end by 8 bases, with 10 bases between. The CDR3 runs to 11 residues. In nucleotides, the CDR3 is TGTGCCAGCAGACTTTTTCGGGAAGCTTTCTTT. It codes for CASRLFREAFF. The whole variable domain, filled in from reference TRBV11-1 and TRBJ1-1, reads EAEVAQSPRYKITEKSQAVAFWCDPISGHATLYWYRQILGQGPELLVQFQDESVVDDSQLPKDRFSAERLKGVDSTLKIQPAELGDSAMYLCASRLFREAFFGQGTRLTVV.